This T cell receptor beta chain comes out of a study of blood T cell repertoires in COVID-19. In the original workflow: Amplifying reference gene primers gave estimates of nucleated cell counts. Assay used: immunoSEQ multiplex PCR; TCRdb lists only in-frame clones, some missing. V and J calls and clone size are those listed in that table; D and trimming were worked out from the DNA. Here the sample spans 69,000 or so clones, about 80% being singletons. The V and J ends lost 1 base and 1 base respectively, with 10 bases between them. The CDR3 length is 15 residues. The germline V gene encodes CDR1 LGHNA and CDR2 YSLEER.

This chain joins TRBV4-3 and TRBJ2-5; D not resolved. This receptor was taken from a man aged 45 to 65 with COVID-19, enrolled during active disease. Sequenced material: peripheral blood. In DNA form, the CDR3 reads TGCGCCAGCAGCCAAGCTTGGGCGAGCCAAGAGACCCAGTACTTC. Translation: CASSQAWASQETQYF.